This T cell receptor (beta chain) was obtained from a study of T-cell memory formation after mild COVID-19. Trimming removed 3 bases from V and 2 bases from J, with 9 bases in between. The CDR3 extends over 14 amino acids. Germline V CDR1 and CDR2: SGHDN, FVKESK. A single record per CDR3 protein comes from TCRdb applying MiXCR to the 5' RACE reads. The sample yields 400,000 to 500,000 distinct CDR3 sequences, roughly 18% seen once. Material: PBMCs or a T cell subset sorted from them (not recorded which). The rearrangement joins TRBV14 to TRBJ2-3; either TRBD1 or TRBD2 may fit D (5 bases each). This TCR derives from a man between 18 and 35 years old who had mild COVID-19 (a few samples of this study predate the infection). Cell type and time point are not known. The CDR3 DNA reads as TGTGCCAGCAGCCAGGGTGGGACCACAGATACGCAGTATTTT. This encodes CASSQGGTTDTQYF.